The 12 T cell receptor beta chains below all came from one sample that was sequenced in a study of OX40 agonist ivuxolimab in advanced cancers. Sequencing used immunoSEQ multiplex PCR; TCRdb keeps in-frame clones, though not all of them. The top ten hold less than 6% of the sample, which has 75,000 to 100,000 clones, roughly 80% seen once. The specimen comprised CD4+ or CD8+ T cells sorted from blood, sampled in a trial of the OX40 agonist ivuxolimab. These receptors were taken from an adult with an advanced solid tumor such as melanoma, head and neck, liver or kidney cancer.

The J gene is TRBJ2-1, the V gene TRBV10-1; D unclear. Trimming removed 3 bases at V and 0 bases at J, with 6 bases between. The CDR3 consists of 14 residues. Germline V gives CDR1 WNHNN, CDR2 SYGVQD (reference sequence). As DNA, the CDR3 is TGCGCCAGCAGTGACCGCGGCTCCTACAATGAGCAGTTCTTC. This encodes CASSDRGSYNEQFF.

This sequence joins TRBV6-5 and TRBJ1-1; 10 bases align to TRBD1. The V and J ends lost 7 bases and 6 bases, in that order; junction bases with no gene match: 11. CDR3 length: 15 residues. Germline V lookup: CDR1 MNHEY, CDR2 SVGAGI. The CDR3 sequence: CASIDTRTGGPEAFF. The CDR3 DNA reads as TGTGCCAGCATCGACACCAGGACAGGGGGACCTGAAGCTTTCTTT.

The CDR3 spells CASSLEQITIYF. The CDR3 DNA reads as TGTGCCAGCAGCTTAGAACAGATCACCATATATTTT. The V gene is TRBV11-2, the J gene TRBJ1-3; D uncertain. CDR3 length equals 12 residues. V lost 0 bases and J lost 9, with 6 bases in between. Germline V gene sequence: CDR1 SGHAT, CDR2 FQNNGV.

The CDR3 DNA reads as TGCAGCGTTGGGTATGCAACTAATGAAAAACTGTTTTTT. Amino acids: CSVGYATNEKLFF. This rearrangement joins TRBV29-1 to TRBJ1-4; no definite D call. The CDR3 runs 13 residues. V lost 4 bases to trimming and J lost 0 bases, with 6 bases between them. Germline CDR1 and CDR2: SQVTM and ANQGSEA.

This rearrangement joins TRBV18 to TRBJ2-5; 7 bases align to TRBD1. Germline-derived CDR1 and CDR2 are KGHSH and LQKENI. The ends lost 1 base at V and 0 bases at J; junction bases unmatched: 5. This CDR3 has 16 residues. DNA of the CDR3: TGTGCCAGCTCACCACTGGGGACAGCAGACCAAGAGACCCAGTACTTC. Protein: CASSPLGTADQETQYF.

The chain recombines TRBV18 with TRBJ2-7; maybe TRBD1 (6 bases). The CDR3 is 15 amino acids. The germline V gene encodes CDR1 KGHSH and CDR2 LQKENI. V lost 3 bases to trimming and J lost 5 bases, with 17 bases between them. The DNA for the CDR3 is TGTGCCAGCTCACCGTGGTCACAGGGAAATAACGAGCAGTACTTC. Its protein product is CASSPWSQGNNEQYF.

The chain recombines TRBV18 with TRBJ2-7, with D unclear. Germline V CDR1 and CDR2: KGHSH, LQKENI. This CDR3 is built from 12 residues. V gave up 3 bases and J gave up 6 bases, with 9 bases separating them. The CDR3 protein is CASSPILGEQYF. CDR3 coding DNA: TGTGCCAGCTCACCTATTCTAGGCGAGCAGTACTTC.

The chain couples TRBV10-3 to TRBJ2-1; 7 bases agree with TRBD2. The CDR3 is made up of 15 amino acids. V was pared by 6 bases and J by 8 bases, with 13 bases of the junction left unmatched. Looked up from germline, CDR1 is ENHRY and CDR2 is SYGVKD. CDR3: CAIRGGTTLSDEQFF. The CDR3 DNA follows: TGTGCCATCAGGGGGGGGACTACTCTATCCGATGAGCAGTTCTTC.

The J gene is TRBJ2-1, the V gene TRBV19, with 12 nucleotides matching TRBD2. The CDR3 is made up of 14 amino acids. Germline trimming cut 2 bases from V and 9 bases from J; bases unmatched to any gene: 2. Germline-derived CDR1 and CDR2 are LNHDA and SQIVND (reference sequence). CDR3 in amino acids: CASSILAGGFEQFF. Here the CDR3 DNA reads TGTGCCAGTAGTATACTAGCGGGAGGGTTTGAGCAGTTCTTC.

The rearrangement uses TRBV30 and TRBJ2-3; D may be TRBD1 (6 bases). Germline V CDR1 and CDR2: GTSNPN, SVGIG (reference sequence). CDR3 size: 15 residues. V gave up 3 bases and J gave up 2 bases, with 15 bases separating them. The CDR3 region is CAWSALTGLTDTQYF. For the CDR3, the DNA is TGTGCCTGGAGCGCTCTGACAGGCCTCACAGATACGCAGTATTTT.

The rearrangement joins TRBV9 to TRBJ1-4; 9 bases align to TRBD1. There are 15 residues in the CDR3. The ends lost 4 bases at V and 7 bases at J; junction bases unmatched: 8. Germline lookup yields CDR1 SGDLS and CDR2 YYNGEE. CDR3: CASSKPQGAGEKLFF. CDR3 nucleotide sequence: TGTGCCAGCAGCAAACCACAGGGGGCAGGTGAAAAACTGTTTTTT.

A single count supports this clone. V usage is TRBV7-2 and J usage is TRBJ1-3, with 8 bases matching TRBD1. CDR3 size: 15 residues. The ends lost 7 bases at V and 4 bases at J; junction bases unmatched: 9. Looked up from germline, CDR1 is SGHTA and CDR2 is FQGNSA. The CDR3 region is CASTQVRTGGNTIYF. CDR3 DNA: TGTGCCAGCACCCAAGTGAGGACAGGGGGAAACACCATATATTTT.